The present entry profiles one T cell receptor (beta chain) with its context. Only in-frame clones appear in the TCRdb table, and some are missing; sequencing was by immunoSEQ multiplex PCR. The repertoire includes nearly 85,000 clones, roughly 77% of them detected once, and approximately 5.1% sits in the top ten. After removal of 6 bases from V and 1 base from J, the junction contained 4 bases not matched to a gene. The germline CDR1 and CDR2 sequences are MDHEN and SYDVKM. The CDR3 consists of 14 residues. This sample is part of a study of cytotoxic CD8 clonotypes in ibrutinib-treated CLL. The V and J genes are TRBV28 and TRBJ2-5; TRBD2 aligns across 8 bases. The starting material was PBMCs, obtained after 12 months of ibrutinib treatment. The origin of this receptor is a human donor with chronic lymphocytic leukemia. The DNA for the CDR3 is TGTGCCAGCAGGCCGGGGGGGTCCCAAGAGACCCAGTACTTC. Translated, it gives CASRPGGSQETQYF.